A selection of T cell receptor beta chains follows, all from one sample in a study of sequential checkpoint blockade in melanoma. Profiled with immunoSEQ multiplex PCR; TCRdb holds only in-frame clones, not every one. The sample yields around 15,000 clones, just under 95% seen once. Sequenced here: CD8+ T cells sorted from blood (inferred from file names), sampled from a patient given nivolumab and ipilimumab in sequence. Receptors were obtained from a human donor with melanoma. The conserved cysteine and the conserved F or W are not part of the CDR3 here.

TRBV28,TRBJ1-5,ASSFTGVGQPQH
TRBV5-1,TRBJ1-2,ASSPGGGYT
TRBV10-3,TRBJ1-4,AISEQGTNEKLF
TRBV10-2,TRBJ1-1,ASSESSIQGRNTEAF
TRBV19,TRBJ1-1,ASSSGILLSGGAF
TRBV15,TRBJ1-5,ATSDMGGQPQH
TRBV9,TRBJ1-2,ASSPETGGAANYGYT
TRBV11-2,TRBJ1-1,ASSQGGTGVSTEAF
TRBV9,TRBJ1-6,ASSVGTGVRSPLH
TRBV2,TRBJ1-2,ASSGGQGYVGYT
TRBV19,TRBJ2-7,ASTSRDRGSEQY
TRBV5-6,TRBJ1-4,ASSLARGVKAANEKLF
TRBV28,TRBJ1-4,ASSLPSAEKLF
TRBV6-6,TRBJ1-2,ASSYLGQGRYGYT
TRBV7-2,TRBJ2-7,ASSLTHNEQY